These T cell receptor beta chains were read from a single sample in a study of blood T cell repertoires in COVID-19. Libraries were prepared by immunoSEQ multiplex PCR; TCRdb keeps only in-frame clonotypes and omits some of them. The sample has 200,000 to 250,000 clones, 85% to 90% seen once; the top ten hold 1.5%. Sequenced input: peripheral blood. These receptors originate from a man aged 18 to 29 with active or convalescent COVID-19. The CDR3 runs from the conserved cysteine through the conserved F or W. D genes are given only for firm matches. For some rows the clone size is stated as once, few or many, or as a class when expanded; others skip it.

j_gene | v_gene | abundance | d_gene | CDR3nt | CDR3aa
TRBJ1-5 | TRBV30 | . | . | TGTGCCTGGAGCTACTCAGACAGTCCAGGTCAGCCCCAGCATTTT | CAWSYSDSPGQPQHF
TRBJ2-7 | TRBV2 | . | TRBD2 | TGTGCCAGCCTAGGGACTAGCGGGGTGGCCGTCTACGAGCAGTACTTC | CASLGTSGVAVYEQYF
TRBJ1-4 | TRBV18 | . | . | TGTGCCAGCTCACCAAATGCAGGGGCAAAGGGAAAACTGTTTTTT | CASSPNAGAKGKLFF
TRBJ1-5 | TRBV19 | . | TRBD1 | TGTGCCAGTAGTACTACAGGGGGCGCGATTCAGCCCCAGCATTTT | CASSTTGGAIQPQHF
TRBJ2-7 | TRBV7-2 | . | . | TGTGCCAGCAGCTTAGGACTAGAAGGGCAGTACTTC | CASSLGLEGQYF
TRBJ2-2 | TRBV7-2 | . | TRBD1 | TGTGCCAGCAGCTCCAGGGGGCGCAGCACCGGGGAGCTGTTTTTT | CASSSRGRSTGELFF
TRBJ2-7 | TRBV27 | few | . | TGTGCCAGCAGTTTAGCGCGGGCAGGACCCGTCTACGAGCAGTACTTC | CASSLARAGPVYEQYF
TRBJ2-3 | TRBV9 | . | TRBD2 | TGTGCCAGCAGCGTAAGAGATAGAGCTAGCGGGAGTGATACGCAGTATTTT | CASSVRDRASGSDTQYF
TRBJ2-7 | TRBV7-8 | . | . | TGTGCCAGCAGCTCCCGACGACAATACGAGCAGTACTTC | CASSSRRQYEQYF
TRBJ2-3 | TRBV5-4 | . | . | TGTGCCAGCAGACCCACAACGGGAGATACGCAGTATTTT | CASRPTTGDTQYF
TRBJ1-1 | TRBV2 | few | . | TGTGCCAGCAGTGTCTGGGAACAGGCTGAAGCTTTCTTT | CASSVWEQAEAFF
TRBJ2-2 | TRBV27 | . | TRBD2 | TGTGCCAGCAGTCGACTAGCGGGACCCGGGGAGCTGTTTTTT | CASSRLAGPGELFF
TRBJ2-1 | TRBV5-1 | once | TRBD2 | TGCGCCAGCAGTTCCGGGACTAGCGTCTACAATGAGCAGTTCTTC | CASSSGTSVYNEQFF
TRBJ1-3 | TRBV28 | . | TRBD1 | TGTGCCAGCAGTTTGGGGGACAGGGGACCGGGGCTCTCTGGAAACACCATATATTTT | CASSLGDRGPGLSGNTIYF
TRBJ2-5 | TRBV19 | . | TRBD2 | TGTGCCAGTAGTTCCGCGGGAGGGCCACGATTAGAGACCCAGTACTTC | CASSSAGGPRLETQYF
TRBJ2-1 | TRBV5-1 | . | . | TGCGCCAGCAGCCACCCGGGGGTGAGCAACAATGAGCAGTTCTTC | CASSHPGVSNNEQFF
TRBJ2-1 | TRBV29-1 | once | . | TGCAGCGTTGGAGGGCGCGTGTACAATGAGCAGTTCTTC | CSVGGRVYNEQFF
TRBJ1-1 | TRBV5-4 | . | TRBD1 | TGTGCCAGCAGCTTCAAGGGGGCTGGAGACACTGAAGCTTTCTTT | CASSFKGAGDTEAFF
TRBJ1-1 | TRBV30 | . | . | TGTGCCTGGAGTAATCTCCGTACGGCGACCTTGCGGGTCACTGAAGCTTTCTTT | CAWSNLRTATLRVTEAFF
TRBJ2-7 | TRBV2 | . | . | TGTGCCAGCAGTGGAAAGGACAGAGGTGTCTACGAGCAGTACTTC | CASSGKDRGVYEQYF
TRBJ2-1 | TRBV28 | . | . | TGTGCCAGCACCCAACGGGCACTAGCCCCATACAATGAGCAGTTCTTC | CASTQRALAPYNEQFF
TRBJ2-1 | TRBV4-1 | . | . | TGCGCCAGCAGCCAAGTTTTAGTGAATGAGCAGTTCTTC | CASSQVLVNEQFF
TRBJ2-7 | TRBV27 | . | . | TGTGCCAGTCGCGGTGGGGCCTCCTACGAGCAGTACTTC | CASRGGASYEQYF
TRBJ2-5 | TRBV15 | once | . | TGTGCCACCGGGCGAATCTTACAAGAGACCCAGTACTTC | CATGRILQETQYF
TRBJ2-5 | TRBV4-2 | . | . | TGTGCCAGCAGCCAAGATTCGTCGGAGACCCAGTACTTC | CASSQDSSETQYF
TRBJ2-5 | TRBV6-1 | . | TRBD2 | TGTGCCAGCAGTGAGGGGACTAGTTCAGAGACCCAGTACTTC | CASSEGTSSETQYF
TRBJ1-3 | TRBV30 | . | . | TGTGCCTGGAGTGTTTTGTTGCAGGCCCGATCAAGCTCTGGAAACACCATATATTTT | CAWSVLLQARSSSGNTIYF
TRBJ1-2 | TRBV6-4 | . | . | TGTGCCAGCAGTGACTGGCCCAAAAACTATGGCTACACCTTC | CASSDWPKNYGYTF
TRBJ2-5 | TRBV30 | . | . | TGTGCCTGGGCCCTGACAGAAGAGACCCAGTACTTC | CAWALTEETQYF
TRBJ1-1 | TRBV7-2 | few | . | TGTGCCAGCGCCTCAGTGAACACTGAAGCTTTCTTT | CASASVNTEAFF
TRBJ1-1 | TRBV5-1 | . | TRBD1 | TGCGCCAGCAGCTTGGCCGGGACAGGGGTTAGGAACACTGAAGCTTTCTTT | CASSLAGTGVRNTEAFF
TRBJ2-3 | TRBV7-3 | . | TRBD1 | TGTGCCAGCAGCCCCGGACAGGGTAGCACAGATACGCAGTATTTT | CASSPGQGSTDTQYF